These 5 T cell receptor beta chains came from one sample sequenced in a study of cytomegalovirus exposure and HLA in healthy donors (dated by TCRdb to 2016 to 2017). Libraries were made using the immunoSEQ multiplex PCR assay. For the multiplex PCR, a mixture combining 60 forward primers for TCR Vbeta segments and 13 reverse primers for TCR Jbeta segments was used. Entries here come from immuneACCESS through TCRdb and include only in-frame sequences with V and J called. Some clones fail to appear in such tables; in the studies checked, an unresolved V gene covers under half of the shortfall, and the cause of the remainder is unknown. The sample has 150,000 to 200,000 clones on record, approximately 78% of them singletons. The ten largest clones add up to 2% to 2.5% of the sample. Sequenced input: PBMCs. The receptor set was obtained from a human donor in good health.

Only one count was recorded for this clone. V and J are TRBV19 and TRBJ1-1, with D unresolved. CDR3 length: 13 amino acids. CDR1 and CDR2 (germline): LNHDA, SQIVND (reference sequence). V lost 5 bases, J lost 2 bases, and 9 bases lay in between. The CDR3: CASSRDSNTEAFF. The CDR3 nucleotides are TGTGCCAGTAGTCGGGATTCCAACACTGAAGCTTTCTTT.

The chain has TRBV19 and TRBJ1-1; the D gene is possibly TRBD1 (6 bases). Looked up from germline, CDR1 is LNHDA and CDR2 is SQIVND (reference sequence). V was cut by 3 bases and J by 2 bases, with 16 bases left in between. This CDR3 has 16 amino acids. The CDR3 loop is CASSIRGGRYNTEAFF. The CDR3 DNA sequence: TGTGCCAGTAGTATTAGGGGGGGCAGGTATAACACTGAAGCTTTCTTT.

The rearrangement uses TRBV14 and TRBJ1-1; D call uncertain. Germline V gene lookup returns CDR1 SGHDN and CDR2 FVKESK. This CDR3 is 15 amino acids long. V was trimmed by 0 bases and J by 10 bases, leaving 18 bases between them. Written as DNA, the CDR3 is TGTGCCAGCAGCCAAGAGGTGGGGATTCCGGGAGGAGCTTTCTTT. Encoded protein: CASSQEVGIPGGAFF. The complete variable domain, with remaining parts taken from reference TRBV14 and TRBJ1-1, reads EAGVTQFPSHSVIEKGQTVTLRCDPISGHDNLYWYRRVMGKEIKFLLHFVKESKQDESGMPNNRFLAERTGGTYSTLKVQPAELEDSGVYFCASSQEVGIPGGAFFGQGTRLTVV.

The rearrangement uses TRBV7-9 and TRBJ1-6; D call uncertain. CDR3 length: 14 residues. V shed 1 base and J shed 10 bases, with 11 bases lying between them. The germline V gene encodes CDR1 SEHNR and CDR2 FQNEAQ (reference sequence). CDR3 nucleotide sequence: TGTGCCAGCAGCTTAGGTTCTGGTGGCTCACCCCTCCACTTT. It yields the protein CASSLGSGGSPLHF.

The chain recombines TRBV29-1 with TRBJ2-7, with 8 nucleotides matching TRBD1. J lost 0 bases, V lost 7 bases, and 8 bases had no gene match. The CDR3 runs to 14 residues. Germline-derived CDR1 and CDR2 are SQVTM and ANQGSEA. In DNA, the CDR3 is TGCAGCGCTCGAGACAGGGGAAGCTCCTACGAGCAGTACTTC. This encodes CSARDRGSSYEQYF.